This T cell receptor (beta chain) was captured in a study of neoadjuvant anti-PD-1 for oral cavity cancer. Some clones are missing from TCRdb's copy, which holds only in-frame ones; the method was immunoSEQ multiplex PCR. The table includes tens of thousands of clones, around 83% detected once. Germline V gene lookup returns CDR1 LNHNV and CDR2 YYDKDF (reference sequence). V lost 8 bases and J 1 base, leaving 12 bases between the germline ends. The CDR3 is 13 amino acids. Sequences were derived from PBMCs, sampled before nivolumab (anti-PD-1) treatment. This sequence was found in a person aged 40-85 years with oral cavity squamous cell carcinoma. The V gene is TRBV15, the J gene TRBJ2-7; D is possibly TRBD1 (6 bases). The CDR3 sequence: CATATGTSYEQYF. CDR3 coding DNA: TGTGCCACCGCAACCGGGACATCCTACGAGCAGTACTTC.